This T cell receptor (beta chain) is from a study of T cells expressing NK-cell markers. About the research overall: Seven donors tested HCMV-seropositive and one tested seronegative among the eight sequenced.

Study conclusions and caveats: Researchers report these clonotypes also headed the CD3+CD56-NKG2C+ fraction in a few donors.

TCRdb processed the 5' RACE reads again and assigns one entry to each CDR3 protein, with no DNA. The listing records over 150,000 distinct CDR3 sequences. About this clonotype itself: Its specificity is not known.

This sequence was found in a man aged 18-75 years in good health. The sequenced sample was blood T cells: a sorted CD56 or NKG2C T cell subset, CD4+ or CD8+ T cells, or bulk PBMC T cells (not recorded which).

The CDR3 reads CASSSRDLILDTQYF. The chain joins TRBV5-6 to TRBJ2-3; the D gene TCRdb calls, TRBD1, cannot be checked with no DNA. Per germline, CDR1 SGHDT and CDR2 YYEEEE. The CDR3 is made up of 15 amino acids.